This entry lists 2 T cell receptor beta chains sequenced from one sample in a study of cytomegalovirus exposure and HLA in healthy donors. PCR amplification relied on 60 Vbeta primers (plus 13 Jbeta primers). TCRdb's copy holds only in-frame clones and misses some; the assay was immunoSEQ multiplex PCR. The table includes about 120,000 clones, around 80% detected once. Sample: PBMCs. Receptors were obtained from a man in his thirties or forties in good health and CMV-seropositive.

The CDR3 is CSVGRYAKADYGYTF. For the CDR3, the DNA is TGCAGCGTTGGGAGGTACGCCAAAGCGGACTATGGCTACACCTTC. The genes are TRBV29-1 and TRBJ1-2; D gene unclear. The V gene lost 4 bases and the J gene lost 3 bases, with 18 bases spanning the gap. Germline lookup yields CDR1 SQVTM and CDR2 ANQGSEA. The CDR3 runs 15 residues. The variable domain in full, completed from reference TRBV29-1 and TRBJ1-2, reads SAVISQKPSRDICQRGTSLTIQCQVDSQVTMMFWYRQQPGQSLTLIATANQGSEATYESGFVIDKFPISRPNLTFSTLTVSNMSPEDSSIYLCSVGRYAKADYGYTFGSGTRLTVV.

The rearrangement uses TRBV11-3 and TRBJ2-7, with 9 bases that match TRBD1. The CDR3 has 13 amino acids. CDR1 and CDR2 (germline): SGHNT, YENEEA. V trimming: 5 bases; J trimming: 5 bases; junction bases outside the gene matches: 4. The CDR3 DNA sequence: TGTGCCAGCAGCCGGACAGGGGCGGACGAGCAGTACTTC. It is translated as CASSRTGADEQYF.